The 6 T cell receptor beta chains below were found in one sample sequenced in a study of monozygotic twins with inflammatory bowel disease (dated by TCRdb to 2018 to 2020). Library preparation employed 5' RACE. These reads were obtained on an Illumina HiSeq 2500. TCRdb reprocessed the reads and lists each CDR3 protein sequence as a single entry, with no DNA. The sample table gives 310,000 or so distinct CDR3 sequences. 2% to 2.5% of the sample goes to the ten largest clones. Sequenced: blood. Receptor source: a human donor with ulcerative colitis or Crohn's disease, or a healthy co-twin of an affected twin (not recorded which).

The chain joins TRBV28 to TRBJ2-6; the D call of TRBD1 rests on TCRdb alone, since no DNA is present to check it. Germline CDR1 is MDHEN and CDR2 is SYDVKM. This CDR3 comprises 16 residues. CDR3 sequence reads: CATTHRGVSGANVLTF.

The CDR3 loop reads CASSLDVSGDITDTQYF. V is TRBV7-9 and J is TRBJ2-3; TCRdb picks TRBD1, but there is no DNA to check that call. In germline, CDR1 is SEHNR, CDR2 FQNEAQ (reference sequence). The CDR3 extends over 17 amino acids.

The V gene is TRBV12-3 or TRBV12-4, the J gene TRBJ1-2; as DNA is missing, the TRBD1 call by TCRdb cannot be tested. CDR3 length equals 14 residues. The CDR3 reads CASSPHGRGYGYTF.

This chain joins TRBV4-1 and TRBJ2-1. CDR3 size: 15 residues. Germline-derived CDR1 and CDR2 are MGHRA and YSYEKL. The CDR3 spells CASSQDGQFGNEQFF.

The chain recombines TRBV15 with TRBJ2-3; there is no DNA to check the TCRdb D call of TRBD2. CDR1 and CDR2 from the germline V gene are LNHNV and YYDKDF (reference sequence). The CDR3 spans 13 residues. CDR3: CATLRRGGDTQYF.

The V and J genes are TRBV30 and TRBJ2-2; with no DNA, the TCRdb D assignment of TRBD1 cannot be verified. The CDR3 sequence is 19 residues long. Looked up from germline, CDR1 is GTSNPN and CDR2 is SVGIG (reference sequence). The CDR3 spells CACPETGQGARANTGELFF.